A single sample is the source of the 2 T cell receptor beta chains below, sequenced in a study of OX40 agonist ivuxolimab in advanced cancers. The protocol was immunoSEQ multiplex PCR, while the TCRdb copy is restricted to in-frame clones and leaves out a portion. The table shows 20,000 to 25,000 clones, with more than 75% occurring only once. This specimen consisted of CD4+ or CD8+ T cells sorted from blood, obtained in a trial of the OX40 agonist ivuxolimab. These receptors were obtained from an adult with an advanced solid tumor such as melanoma, head and neck, liver or kidney cancer.

J is TRBJ1-3 and V is TRBV7-2, with D maybe TRBD1 (6 bases). CDR3 length equals 15 residues. The germline V gene has CDR1 SGHTA and CDR2 FQGNSA. Trimming cost V 3 bases and J 2 bases, with 11 bases left between them. CDR3 nucleotides: TGTGCCAGCAGCTTTCAGGGGACGGCTGGAAACACCATATATTTT. Its protein is CASSFQGTAGNTIYF.

The chain combines TRBV30 with TRBJ2-6; no definite D call. The germline V gene has CDR1 GTSNPN and CDR2 SVGIG (reference sequence). Trimming pared 3 bases from V and 1 base from J, leaving 1 base between. The CDR3 loop spans 12 amino acids. CDR3 residues: CAWRSGANVLTF. As DNA, the CDR3 is TGTGCCTGGAGGTCTGGGGCCAACGTCCTGACTTTC.